These 31 T cell receptor beta chains originate from one sample sequenced in a study of cytomegalovirus exposure and HLA in healthy donors. The primer mix had 60 Vbeta and 13 Jbeta primers. Assay used: immunoSEQ multiplex PCR; TCRdb lists only in-frame clones, some missing. The sample holds 40,000 or so clones. The sequenced sample was PBMCs. Receptors were obtained from a woman between 25 and 40 years old in good health and CMV-seropositive.

This sequence joins TRBV4-2 and TRBJ2-7; 12 bases agree with TRBD2. The CDR3 covers 17 residues. The junction had 11 bases not matched to a gene; V was cut back by 4 bases and J by 4 bases. CDR1 and CDR2 from the germline V gene are LGHNA and YNFKEQ. The CDR3 is CASSPGEGTSGSYEQYF. DNA for the CDR3: TGTGCCAGCAGCCCCGGGGAAGGGACTAGCGGGTCATACGAGCAGTACTTC.

The V and J genes are TRBV18 and TRBJ1-1; D remains ambiguous. The germline V gene has CDR1 KGHSH and CDR2 LQKENI. This CDR3 has 12 residues. Trimming shortened V by 4 bases and J by 7 bases, and 10 bases separated the two germline ends. The CDR3 here is CASSLPGSEAFF. CDR3 bases: TGTGCCAGCTCACTGCCGGGGAGTGAAGCTTTCTTT.

The genes are TRBV5-6 and TRBJ2-7; 7 nucleotides line up with TRBD2. The CDR3 runs 12 residues. In germline, CDR1 is SGHDT, CDR2 YYEEEE. The V gene end was trimmed by 4 bases and the J gene end by 3 bases; junction bases not matched to a gene: 1. CDR3 region: CASSRTSYEQYF. CDR3 DNA sequence: TGTGCCAGCAGCAGGACTAGCTACGAGCAGTACTTC.

This chain uses TRBV11-3 with TRBJ2-1; possible D gene TRBD1, 6 bases. Per the germline V gene, CDR1 is SGHNT and CDR2 is YENEEA. Deletions cut 5 bases from V and 1 base from J, with 12 bases between. CDR3 length: 15 residues. CDR3 in DNA: TGTGCCAGCAGCGGCGAGGGGGTTTCCTACAATGAGCAGTTCTTC. It is translated as CASSGEGVSYNEQFF.

The chain has TRBV30 and TRBJ2-7; tentatively, D is TRBD2 (6 bases). The V gene's germline CDR1 is GTSNPN and CDR2 SVGIG (reference sequence). Trimming shortened V by 2 bases and J by 0 bases, and 8 bases separated the two germline ends. CDR3 size: 13 residues. CDR3 sequence: CAWSRRASYEQYF. CDR3 coding DNA: TGTGCCTGGAGTCGGAGGGCCTCCTACGAGCAGTACTTC.

The rearrangement links TRBV15 to TRBJ2-4; tentative D call: TRBD2 (5 bases). Trimming left V 1 base short and J 8 bases short, with 9 bases between. CDR1 and CDR2 from the germline V gene are LNHNV and YYDKDF (reference sequence). CDR3 length equals 13 residues. Written as DNA, the CDR3 is TGTGCCACCAGCAGAGCCCCGCGGGACATTCAGTACTTC. Protein: CATSRAPRDIQYF.

DNA for the CDR3: TGCGCCAGCAGCCTTCAACAGGGTATGAACACTGAAGCTTTCTTT. This encodes CASSLQQGMNTEAFF. This chain uses TRBV4-1 with TRBJ1-1; maybe TRBD1 (6 bases). Germline CDR1 reads MGHRA; CDR2 reads YSYEKL. V lost 4 bases and J 0 bases, leaving 12 bases between the germline ends. This CDR3 is 15 amino acids long.

This chain links TRBV4-1 with TRBJ1-2; TRBD1 aligns across 7 bases. The CDR3 consists of 16 residues. The germline gives CDR1 MGHRA, CDR2 YSYEKL. V was clipped by 2 bases and J by 3 bases; unmatched bases: 9. CDR3 region: CASSQSPGTVDYGYTF. The CDR3 nucleotides are TGCGCCAGCAGCCAAAGTCCCGGGACAGTGGACTATGGCTACACCTTC.

The chain carries TRBV5-6 and TRBJ2-5, with no clear D. This CDR3 has 14 residues. The germline gives CDR1 SGHDT, CDR2 YYEEEE. V lost 0 bases to trimming and J lost 2 bases, with 8 bases between them. As DNA, the CDR3 is TGTGCCAGCAGCTTGGTGGCCACGCAAGAGACCCAGTACTTC. The encoded protein is CASSLVATQETQYF.

The chain joins TRBV9 to TRBJ2-1, with 7 bases identical to TRBD1. CDR3 length: 17 residues. The germline V gene encodes CDR1 SGDLS and CDR2 YYNGEE. V shed 0 bases and J 4 bases; nucleotides not matched to a gene: 10. As DNA, the CDR3 is TGTGCCAGCAGCGTAGGAGGAGGACAGGCGGAATACAATGAGCAGTTCTTC. The encoded protein is CASSVGGGQAEYNEQFF.

The rearrangement links TRBV7-9 to TRBJ1-2; D uncertain. V was shortened by 5 bases and J by 6 bases, with 16 bases between the two germline ends. The V gene's germline CDR1 is SEHNR and CDR2 FQNEAQ (reference sequence). The CDR3 consists of 14 residues. The CDR3 spells CASSPDPSGDGYTF. In DNA form, the CDR3 reads TGTGCCAGCAGCCCGGACCCGTCGGGAGATGGCTACACCTTC.

The gene calls are TRBV10-2 and TRBJ2-1, with 10 bases fitting TRBD2. The germline CDR1 and CDR2 sequences are WSHSY and SAAADI. V dropped 5 bases and J dropped 4; count of bases not matched to a gene: 5. The CDR3 has 15 residues. CDR3 in DNA: TGCGCCAGCAGTCCTAGCGGGGGACAATACAATGAGCAGTTCTTC. Its translation is CASSPSGGQYNEQFF.

The chain carries TRBV7-7 and TRBJ1-6, with TRBD1 matching over 7 bases. With V trimmed by 5 bases and J by 9 bases, 7 bases remained unmatched. CDR3 length: 14 amino acids. CDR1 and CDR2 (germline): SSHAT, FNYEAQ (reference sequence). Written as DNA, the CDR3 is TGTGCCAGCAGCCTAGACAGGGCCGGTTCACCCCTCCACTTT. This encodes CASSLDRAGSPLHF.

The chain is built from TRBV5-4 and TRBJ2-3, with 7 bases aligning to TRBD2. The CDR3 covers 14 residues. V shed 2 bases and J 5 bases; nucleotides not matched to a gene: 5. CDR1 is SGHNT, CDR2 YYREEE, per germline (reference sequence). The CDR3 loop reads CASSFKRGVDTQYF. CDR3 DNA sequence: TGTGCCAGCAGCTTCAAGCGGGGTGTAGATACGCAGTATTTT.

The chain uses TRBV18 and TRBJ2-7; TRBD2 might be the D (6 bases). Germline V gives CDR1 KGHSH, CDR2 LQKENI. This CDR3 is built from 13 residues. Trimming removed 2 bases from V and 2 bases from J, with 7 bases in between. The CDR3 nucleotides are TGTGCCAGCTCACCAGGGGAGGCCTACGAGCAGTACTTC. It translates to CASSPGEAYEQYF. Supplemented by reference TRBV18 and TRBJ2-7, the full variable domain reads NAGVMQNPRHLVRRRGQEARLRCSPMKGHSHVYWYRQLPEEGLKFMVYLQKENIIDESGMPKERFSAEFPKEGPSILRIQQVVRGDSAAYFCASSPGEAYEQYFGPGTRLTVT.

The J gene is TRBJ2-3, the V gene TRBV5-1; maybe TRBD1 (6 bases). The CDR3 extends over 12 amino acids. V lost 4 bases, J lost 5 bases, and 8 bases lay in between. Germline CDR1 reads SGHRS; CDR2 reads YFSETQ. The CDR3 region is CASSRQEDTQYF. CDR3 sequence (DNA): TGCGCCAGCAGCCGACAGGAAGATACGCAGTATTTT. Based on the CDR3 plus reference TRBV5-1 and TRBJ2-3, the full variable domain is KAGVTQTPRYLIKTRGQQVTLSCSPISGHRSVSWYQQTPGQGLQFLFEYFSETQRNKGNFPGRFSGRQFSNSRSEMNVSTLELGDSALYLCASSRQEDTQYFGPGTRLTVL.

The V call is TRBV27, the J call TRBJ2-7; TRBD1 might be the D (5 bases). V gave up 2 bases and J gave up 1 base, with 12 bases separating them. CDR3 length equals 15 residues. The germline V gene has CDR1 MNHEY and CDR2 SMNVEV (reference sequence). The CDR3 region is CASSLQGYPSYEQYF. The CDR3 bases are TGTGCCAGCAGTTTACAGGGATACCCATCCTACGAGCAGTACTTC.

The V gene is TRBV5-1, the J gene TRBJ2-2; TRBD1 agrees at 10 bases. V lost 0 bases to trimming and J lost 5 bases; unmatched junction nucleotides: 1. Germline V gene lookup returns CDR1 SGHRS and CDR2 YFSETQ. The CDR3 has 15 amino acids. The CDR3 region has the DNA TGCGCCAGCAGCTTGGGGGACAGGGGTACCGGGGAGCTGTTTTTT. Protein sequence: CASSLGDRGTGELFF. Complete variable domain (other parts from reference TRBV5-1 and TRBJ2-2): KAGVTQTPRYLIKTRGQQVTLSCSPISGHRSVSWYQQTPGQGLQFLFEYFSETQRNKGNFPGRFSGRQFSNSRSEMNVSTLELGDSALYLCASSLGDRGTGELFFGEGSRLTVL.

The rearrangement links TRBV18 to TRBJ2-3, with 7 bases identical to TRBD1. V shed 1 base and J 4 bases; nucleotides not matched to a gene: 5. The CDR3 loop spans 15 amino acids. Germline V gives CDR1 KGHSH, CDR2 LQKENI. The CDR3 is CASSPRSGGADTQYF. CDR3 sequence (DNA): TGTGCCAGCTCACCACGGTCAGGGGGTGCAGATACGCAGTATTTT.

The chain employs TRBV11-3 and TRBJ2-2; maybe TRBD1 (6 bases). V shed 1 base and J shed 4 bases, with 7 bases lying between them. Germline V CDR1 and CDR2: SGHNT, YENEEA. This CDR3 has 14 amino acids. Written as DNA, the CDR3 is TGTGCCAGCAGCTTAGGCAGGGGCACCGGGGAGCTGTTTTTT. Protein sequence: CASSLGRGTGELFF.

V is TRBV28 and J is TRBJ2-7; 7 nucleotides align to TRBD1. J was trimmed by 4 bases and V by 6 bases; bases with no gene match: 6. The CDR3 loop spans 13 amino acids. The germline V gene encodes CDR1 MDHEN and CDR2 SYDVKM. CDR3 residues: CASSPGQRYEQYF. CDR3 coding DNA: TGTGCCAGCAGCCCGGGACAGAGATACGAGCAGTACTTC.

This CDR3 reads CATSRDEASGANVLTF. CDR3 nucleotides: TGTGCCACCAGCAGAGATGAGGCGTCTGGGGCCAACGTCCTGACTTTC. The chain combines TRBV15 with TRBJ2-6; the D is unclear. The V and J ends lost 0 bases and 1 base respectively, with 7 bases between them. The V gene's germline CDR1 is LNHNV and CDR2 YYDKDF (reference sequence). The length of the CDR3 is 16 residues.

The chain uses TRBV6-1 and TRBJ2-5; 9 bases line up with TRBD1. Germline values: CDR1 MNHNS, CDR2 SASEGT. The CDR3 runs to 15 residues. The J segment lost 5 bases and the V segment lost 9 bases, leaving 13 bases of the junction unmatched. CDR3 coding DNA: TGTGCCAGTTTACATAACAGGGGGCATTGGGAGACCCAGTACTTC. It translates to CASLHNRGHWETQYF.

As concerns this clone: At one boundary the junction diverges from the germline segment, which might be a read error. The chain recombines TRBV6-5 with TRBJ2-3, with D maybe TRBD1 (5 bases). The CDR3 loop spans 16 amino acids. Germline V lookup: CDR1 MNHEY, CDR2 SVGAGI. For the CDR3, the DNA is TGTGCCAGCAGTTACTCCAGGGCTCCCCCCACAAATACGCAGTATTTT. Amino acids: CASSYSRAPPTNTQYF.

The chain recombines TRBV10-1 with TRBJ2-3, with 8 bases that match TRBD2. In germline, CDR1 is WNHNN, CDR2 SYGVQD (reference sequence). V dropped 2 bases and J dropped 2; count of bases not matched to a gene: 6. The CDR3 is 16 amino acids. The CDR3 loop reads CASSEIAGGITDTQYF. The CDR3, as DNA: TGCGCCAGCAGTGAGATTGCGGGGGGCATCACAGATACGCAGTATTTT.

The J gene is TRBJ1-1, the V gene TRBV6-5; D is unresolved. Trimming stripped 0 bases from V and 7 bases from J, with 9 bases between. The CDR3 length is 13 residues. Germline loops: CDR1 MNHEY, CDR2 SVGAGI. In nucleotides, the CDR3 is TGTGCCAGCAGTTACTCGACTGTCAGTGAAGCTTTCTTT. Protein: CASSYSTVSEAFF.

The CDR3, as DNA: TGTGCCAGCTCCTCGACTTTCCTGGGCGAGCAGTACTTC. Translation gives CASSSTFLGEQYF. The rearrangement joins TRBV6-6 to TRBJ2-7; no clear D gene. This CDR3 is built from 13 residues. Trimming took 8 bases from V and 6 from J, leaving 17 bases between them. Per the germline V gene, CDR1 is MNHNY and CDR2 is SVGAGI (reference sequence).

J is TRBJ2-5 and V is TRBV28; D is perhaps TRBD2 (6 bases). Germline-derived CDR1 and CDR2 are MDHEN and SYDVKM. The CDR3 has 13 residues. V was trimmed by 6 bases and J by 2 bases, leaving 10 bases between them. The DNA for the CDR3 is TGTGCCAGCAGGGGGGGTGGTCAAGAGACCCAGTACTTC. Translation gives CASRGGGQETQYF.

The gene calls are TRBV28 and TRBJ1-3; the D gene is possibly TRBD1 (5 bases). CDR1 and CDR2 from the germline V gene are MDHEN and SYDVKM. Between the trimmed V and J ends, which lost 6 bases and 8 bases, there was a span of 11 bases. This CDR3 comprises 12 residues. The CDR3 nucleotides are TGTGCCAGCAGCCCAGGGTGGGACACCATATATTTT. As protein: CASSPGWDTIYF.

The chain is built from TRBV2 and TRBJ2-5, with a possible D match to TRBD1 (7 bases). Trimming stripped 6 bases from V and 11 bases from J, with 16 bases between. There are 12 residues in the CDR3. Germline assignment: CDR1 SNHLY and CDR2 FYNNEI. The CDR3 sequence: CASSDRDLSQYF. CDR3 nucleotide sequence: TGTGCCAGCAGCGACAGGGACTTATCACAGTACTTC.

The CDR3 protein is CASSQGQDQNTGELFF. Written as DNA, the CDR3 is TGTGCCAGCAGCCAAGGACAGGATCAGAACACCGGGGAGCTGTTTTTT. V and J are TRBV4-2 and TRBJ2-2; weak D call: TRBD1 (6 bases). The germline V and J ends were trimmed by 1 base and 1 base, with 10 bases remaining between them. In germline, CDR1 is LGHNA, CDR2 YNFKEQ. This CDR3 has 16 residues.